This entry concerns a single TCR beta chain. The antigen remains unidentified. The CDR3 consists of 14 residues. The V and J ends lost 2 bases and 3 bases respectively, with 10 bases between them. Germline values: CDR1 MDHEN, CDR2 SYDVKM. The data belong to a study of radiotherapy plus CTLA-4 blockade in lung cancer. Study details: Disease control reached over 30%, with objective responses in under 20%. General study points: The best prediction of response reportedly came from early blood T cell clone dynamics, with interferon-beta. Expansion of tumor-derived TCR clones was observed in blood after radiotherapy plus ipilimumab.

Focal radiation plus CTLA-4 blockade with ipilimumab was administered to patients who had chemo-refractory metastatic non-small-cell lung cancer. Produced via immunoSEQ multiplex PCR; TCRdb's table is partial and in-frame only. Of about 59,000 clones detected, around 68% appear once; the ten largest clones hold approximately 8.3%. This chain connects TRBV28 to TRBJ1-1; D unclear. The source was peripheral blood, collected from a patient treated with radiotherapy plus ipilimumab. The receptor was derived from a human donor with non-small cell lung cancer whose response to radiotherapy plus ipilimumab could not be evaluated. In DNA form, the CDR3 reads TGTGCCAGCAGTTTAGCCCAACTGTACACTGAAGCTTTCTTT. It specifies CASSLAQLYTEAFF.